A single sample gave rise to the 10 T cell receptor beta chains below, sequenced in a study of metastatic and nonmetastatic thyroid tumors. TCRdb re-called the PCR reads through MiXCR. The table shows approximately 90,000 clones, with about an eighth occurring only once. No patient had received any treatment before thyroid surgery. The sequenced material came from blood. The receptor set was obtained from a female donor with papillary thyroid cancer or a benign thyroid nodule (not recorded which). Some clones in this sample may be carry-over from other donors' samples.

This clone has ten or more counts. The chain carries TRBV20-1 and TRBJ1-5; 7 positions agree with TRBD1. The CDR3 has 15 residues. The trim removed 0 bases at V and 9 bases at J, leaving 11 bases unmatched. In germline, CDR1 is DFQATT, CDR2 SNEGSKA (reference sequence). CDR3 region: CSARDLGQSLAPQHF. The DNA of the CDR3 is TGCAGTGCTAGAGATCTGGGACAGTCTTTGGCGCCCCAGCATTTT.

About this clone: This may arise from a read error, as a much more abundant clone is one base away. The chain carries TRBV7-2 and TRBJ2-5; D call uncertain. There are 12 residues in the CDR3. The germline V gene encodes CDR1 SGHTA and CDR2 FQGNSA. CDR3 DNA sequence: TGTGCCAGCAGATTAGCCTCAGAGACCCAGTACTTC. This codes for CASRLASETQYF.

This clone has at least ten counts. The genes are TRBV12-3 or TRBV12-4 and TRBJ1-1; D gene ambiguous. The CDR3 is 15 residues long. The V gene lost 7 bases and the J gene lost 0 bases, with 15 bases spanning the gap. The CDR3 protein is CASIQGDILNTEAFF. The CDR3 DNA reads as TGTGCCAGCATCCAAGGCGATATATTGAACACTGAAGCTTTCTTT.

This clone was seen repeatedly, ten times or more. V gene TRBV5-6 combines with J gene TRBJ2-7; the match to TRBD2 covers 8 bases. V was pared by 4 bases and J by 4 bases, with 7 bases of the junction left unmatched. The CDR3 runs to 14 residues. CDR1 is SGHDT, CDR2 YYEEEE, per germline. Here the CDR3 reads CASSPTGTSYEQYF. The CDR3 DNA sequence: TGTGCCAGCAGCCCTACCGGGACTAGTTACGAGCAGTACTTC. The variable domain in full, with the rest retrieved from reference TRBV5-6 and TRBJ2-7, is DAGVTQSPTHLIKTRGQQVTLRCSPKSGHDTVSWYQQALGQGPQFIFQYYEEEERQRGNFPDRFSGHQFPNYSSELNVNALLLGDSALYLCASSPTGTSYEQYFGPGTRLTVT.

This clone has a count of ten or more. The genes are TRBV20-1 and TRBJ2-7; D unresolved. The CDR3 totals 14 residues. The germline CDR1 and CDR2 sequences are DFQATT and SNEGSKA (reference sequence). V shed 4 bases and J shed 6 bases, with 19 bases lying between them. The CDR3 is CSAKDSILRSEQYF. The DNA for the CDR3 is TGCAGTGCTAAGGATAGCATCCTGAGATCCGAGCAGTACTTC.

The table lists this clone with many counts. The chain uses TRBV5-1 and TRBJ2-1; no definite D call. Trimming took off 4 bases at V and 4 bases at J, with 12 bases between the two ends. Germline values: CDR1 SGHRS, CDR2 YFSETQ. The CDR3 has 14 amino acids. The CDR3 nucleotides read TGCGCCAGCAGCCCGGACGACTTATACAATGAGCAGTTCTTC. This codes for CASSPDDLYNEQFF.

Comment on this clone: This clone may be a read error of a much larger clone one base away. The chain recombines TRBV19 with TRBJ1-1; possible D gene TRBD1, 5 bases. CDR3 length: 13 residues. V lost 10 bases to trimming and J lost 6 bases, with 18 bases between them. The germline V gene has CDR1 LNHDA and CDR2 SQIVND (reference sequence). CDR3 nucleotides: TGTGCCACCAGTACCGGGACCGACTCTGAAGCTTTCTTT. It specifies CATSTGTDSEAFF.

This chain uses TRBV5-1 with TRBJ2-7; D gene unclear. The germline V and J ends were trimmed by 1 base and 0 bases, with 8 bases remaining between them. Germline V gives CDR1 SGHRS, CDR2 YFSETQ. CDR3 length equals 14 residues. CDR3 residues: CASSLYVNSYEQYF. The DNA for the CDR3 is TGCGCCAGCAGCTTGTACGTAAACTCCTACGAGCAGTACTTC.

This clone was recorded at least ten times. In nucleotides, the CDR3 is TGCAGTGCTTCGACGGGAGAAAAACTGTTTTTT. Protein product: CSASTGEKLFF. The rearrangement links TRBV20-1 to TRBJ1-4, with unresolved D. The CDR3 has 11 amino acids. Germline CDR1 DFQATT, CDR2 SNEGSKA (reference sequence). The ends were cut back, 5 bases at V and 8 bases at J, with 9 bases in the middle.

A few counts support this clone. The chain couples TRBV6-1 to TRBJ1-4; 9 bases fit TRBD1. This CDR3 spans 18 amino acids. After removal of 5 bases from V and 0 bases from J, the junction contained 10 bases not matched to a gene. CDR1 is MNHNS and CDR2 is SASEGT in the germline V gene. The CDR3: CASSKPGQGRATNEKLFF. The DNA of the CDR3 is TGTGCCAGCAGTAAACCGGGACAGGGAAGGGCAACTAATGAAAAACTGTTTTTT.